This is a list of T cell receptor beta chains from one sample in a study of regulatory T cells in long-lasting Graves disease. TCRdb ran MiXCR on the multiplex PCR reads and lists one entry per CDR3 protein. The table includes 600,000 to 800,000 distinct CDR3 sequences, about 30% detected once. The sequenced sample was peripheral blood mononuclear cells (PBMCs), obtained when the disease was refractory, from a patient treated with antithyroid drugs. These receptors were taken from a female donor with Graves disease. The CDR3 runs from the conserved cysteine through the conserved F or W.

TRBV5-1 CASSCARKRTDTQYF
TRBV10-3 CAISESTSYGYTF
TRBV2 CASSKLTKVTSGRVGGSTDTQYF
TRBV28 CASSALLRTDTQYF
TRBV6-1 CASSETRTASGYTF
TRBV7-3 CASSLLHTSSEQYF
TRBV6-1 CASSVVRGTVNQPQHF
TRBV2 CASSVVEGSGSQDEQFF
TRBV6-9 CASSSGGLSQPQHF
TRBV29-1 CSVEKTGNIYGYTF
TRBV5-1 CASSDGTEYQETQYF
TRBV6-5 CASSYSPANEQYF
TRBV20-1 CSAITPGGVYEQYF
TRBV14 CASSRGPGTNEQFF
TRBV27 CASSLTTGGYSPLHF
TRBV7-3 CASSLAGGPLDEQFF
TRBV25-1 CASSEKGWEEYEQYF
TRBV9 CASSVGGTQSYEQYF
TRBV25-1 CASSEYWDRVSYEQYF
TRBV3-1 CASSQLGAPNQPQHF
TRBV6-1 CASSLGQGNSPPHF
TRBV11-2 CASSLPKDRGLSDTIYF
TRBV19 CARPSSGVSYEQYF
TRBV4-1 CASSHADGGTATPYTF
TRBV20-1 CSAPYTSGYYEQYF
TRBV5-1 CASSEGDRVNEQYF
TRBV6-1 CASSNRGLGNQPQHF
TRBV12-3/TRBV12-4 CASSLRVMNTEAFF
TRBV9 CASSADSRYEQYF
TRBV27 CASSLKGGDQPQHF
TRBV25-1 CASSEYQLQETQYF
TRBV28 CASSFRQGGNQPQHF
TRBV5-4 CASSSARRGNTEAFF
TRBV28 CASSYEGPTEAFF
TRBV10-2 CASSEFPSGAYQETQYF
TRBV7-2 CASSSSGRASYEQYF
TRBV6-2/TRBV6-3 CASRGQPQETQYF
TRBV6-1 CASTEEWEKLFF
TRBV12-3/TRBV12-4 CASSLQGETQYF
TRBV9 CASSVTAMYQETQYF
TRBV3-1 CASSQEGFYQETQYF
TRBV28 CATRNDKPQHF
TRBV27 CASSLSRHHSYEQYF
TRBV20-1 CSASPWEGGASNYGYTF
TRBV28 CASSSAGLNTEAFF
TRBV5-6 CASSFQGPRYEQYF
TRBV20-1 CSAETGDTEAFF
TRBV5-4 CASSLGEWGYGYTF
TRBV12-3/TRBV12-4 CASSILALLLTGELFF
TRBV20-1 CSARERDDRTGELFF
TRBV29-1 CSVDARNYGYTF
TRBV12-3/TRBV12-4 CASSFGGNIQYF
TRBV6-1 CASSDRDSRNEQFF
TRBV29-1 CSVEGDSNTEAFF
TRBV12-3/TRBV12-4 CASSPMLVLGLAVQETQYF